The 20 T cell receptor beta chains below were found in one sample sequenced in a study of cytomegalovirus exposure and HLA in healthy donors. Primers for the PCR totalled 60 Vbeta and 13 Jbeta. Using immunoSEQ multiplex PCR, the repertoire was profiled, and TCRdb retains in-frame clones only, with some absent. The sample contains fewer than 120,000 clones, roughly four fifths of which appear only once. The sequenced sample consisted of PBMCs. These TCRs come from a woman aged 30 to 39 in good health and CMV-seronegative.

This clone was seen only a few times. This rearrangement joins TRBV11-3 to TRBJ2-6; D remains unclear. Trimming took off 1 base at V and 3 bases at J, with 10 bases between the two ends. From germline, CDR1 is SGHNT and CDR2 YENEEA. This CDR3 is 16 amino acids long. The CDR3 loop is CASSLGTSLGANVLTF. The CDR3 nucleotides are TGTGCCAGCAGCTTAGGTACTTCCCTTGGGGCCAACGTCCTGACTTTC.

The chain is built from TRBV5-6 and TRBJ2-2; TRBD1 aligns across 11 bases. CDR3 length equals 16 residues. CDR1 and CDR2 from the germline V gene are SGHDT and YYEEEE. Trimming at V came to 4 bases and at J to 6 bases, leaving 8 bases not matched to a gene. The CDR3 sequence is CASSPRDRGLSGELFF. CDR3 sequence (DNA): TGTGCCAGCAGCCCCCGGGACAGGGGGTTGTCCGGGGAGCTGTTTTTT.

The chain combines TRBV4-1 with TRBJ2-2; 8 nucleotides line up with TRBD2. The CDR3 spans 15 residues. V was pared by 3 bases and J by 6 bases, with 6 bases of the junction left unmatched. The germline gives CDR1 MGHRA, CDR2 YSYEKL. The CDR3 bases are TGCGCCAGCAGCCAGATCAGGACTAGCTCCGGGGAGCTGTTTTTT. It codes for CASSQIRTSSGELFF.

V is TRBV5-6 and J is TRBJ2-3, with 10 bases matching TRBD2. The germline V gene has CDR1 SGHDT and CDR2 YYEEEE. The V and J ends lost 7 bases and 0 bases, in that order; junction bases with no gene match: 8. This CDR3 has 16 amino acids. The CDR3 loop is CASGGGLATSTDTQYF. In DNA, the CDR3 is TGTGCCAGCGGGGGGGGACTAGCGACTAGCACAGATACGCAGTATTTT.

V gene TRBV30 combines with J gene TRBJ1-4, with D maybe TRBD1 (5 bases). Trimming left V 5 bases short and J 6 bases short, with 13 bases between. This CDR3 has 13 amino acids. The germline V gene has CDR1 GTSNPN and CDR2 SVGIG (reference sequence). This CDR3 is CAWGAVRHEKLFF. The CDR3 coding sequence is TGTGCCTGGGGGGCGGTACGTCATGAAAAACTGTTTTTT.

This chain links TRBV6-5 with TRBJ1-1; weak D call: TRBD1 (6 bases). Per germline, CDR1 MNHEY and CDR2 SVGAGI. The CDR3 contains 12 residues. Trimming stripped 6 bases from V and 7 bases from J, with 12 bases between. Here the CDR3 reads CASRQGEGEAFF. In DNA, the CDR3 is TGTGCCAGCAGACAGGGCGAAGGTGAAGCTTTCTTT.

This clone was seen a few times. The chain combines TRBV4-1 with TRBJ2-7, with D perhaps TRBD1 (6 bases). V was clipped by 1 base and J by 5 bases, with 12 bases between them. This CDR3 has 14 amino acids. CDR1 and CDR2 from the germline V gene are MGHRA and YSYEKL. CDR3 protein: CASSQVYRVHEQYF. Here the CDR3 DNA reads TGCGCCAGCAGCCAAGTATACAGGGTGCACGAGCAGTACTTC.

CDR3 nucleotides: TGCGCCAGCAGCCAAGAGGCTGGGAGTTTTTACGAGCAGTACTTC. Translated, it gives CASSQEAGSFYEQYF. This chain joins TRBV4-3 and TRBJ2-7; D is possibly TRBD2 (5 bases). The V gene's germline CDR1 is LGHNA and CDR2 YSLEER. Trimming pared 0 bases from V and 4 bases from J, leaving 13 bases between. The CDR3 extends over 15 amino acids.

The chain's CDR3 is CASSFTGGPQHF. The CDR3 DNA is TGTGCCAGCAGTTTCACGGGGGGGCCCCAGCATTTT. The chain employs TRBV6-1 and TRBJ1-5; TRBD1 is a possible D gene (5 bases). CDR3 length: 12 residues. Germline CDR1 MNHNS, CDR2 SASEGT. Trimming took 5 bases from V and 9 from J, leaving 11 bases between them.

This clone turned up a few times. The V call is TRBV30, the J call TRBJ2-7, with 7 bases fitting TRBD1. V lost 5 bases, J lost 0 bases, and 7 bases stayed unmatched. CDR1 is GTSNPN and CDR2 is SVGIG in the germline V gene (reference sequence). The CDR3 has 14 residues. CDR3 sequence: CAWEGQESSYEQYF. The CDR3 DNA follows: TGTGCCTGGGAAGGACAGGAGAGCTCCTACGAGCAGTACTTC.

This chain connects TRBV5-1 to TRBJ2-7; TRBD2 might be the D (6 bases). The CDR3 extends over 14 amino acids. Germline CDR1 SGHRS, CDR2 YFSETQ. Deletions cut 4 bases from V and 2 bases from J, with 13 bases between. CDR3 DNA: TGCGCCAGCAGCCTACCCGGGAGTGCCTACGAGCAGTACTTC. Its protein is CASSLPGSAYEQYF.

The V gene is TRBV7-9, the J gene TRBJ1-1, with D unclear. V dropped 5 bases and J dropped 2 bases, with 12 bases sitting between them. Germline assignment: CDR1 SEHNR and CDR2 FQNEAQ (reference sequence). CDR3 length: 14 residues. Here the CDR3 DNA reads TGTGCCAGCAGCGGAGACTTAAGCAACACTGAAGCTTTCTTT. Translation gives CASSGDLSNTEAFF. The variable domain in full, with the rest retrieved from reference TRBV7-9 and TRBJ1-1, is DTGVSQNPRHKITKRGQNVTFRCDPISEHNRLYWYRQTLGQGPEFLTYFQNEAQLEKSRLLSDRFSAERPKGSFSTLEIQRTEQGDSAMYLCASSGDLSNTEAFFGQGTRLTVV.

The chain combines TRBV7-9 with TRBJ1-1; 7 bases agree with TRBD1. Germline assignment: CDR1 SEHNR and CDR2 FQNEAQ (reference sequence). This CDR3 is built from 14 residues. J lost 6 bases, V lost 5 bases, and 9 bases had no gene match. As DNA, the CDR3 is TGTGCCAGCAGCGACCACAGGGGTATCCCTGAAGCTTTCTTT. Its translation is CASSDHRGIPEAFF.

The CDR3 protein is CASSLATDRASSGANVLTF. The CDR3 DNA sequence: TGTGCCAGCAGCTTGGCAACGGACAGGGCTAGCTCTGGGGCCAACGTCCTGACTTTC. This chain links TRBV5-6 with TRBJ2-6; 8 bases line up with TRBD1. This CDR3 has 19 residues. Germline V gene data show CDR1 as SGHDT and CDR2 as YYEEEE. With 0 bases clipped from V and 0 bases from J, the junction kept 8 bases outside the gene matches.

The rearrangement links TRBV6-4 to TRBJ1-4, with 9 bases lining up with TRBD1. The CDR3 runs to 22 residues. J lost 3 bases, V lost 0 bases, and 20 bases had no gene match. Per the germline V gene, CDR1 is MRHNA and CDR2 is SNTAGT. The CDR3, as DNA: TGTGCCAGCAGTGACTCGAAATTGGGACAGGGACTCCAAACGGTAGCTAATGAAAAACTGTTTTTT. This codes for CASSDSKLGQGLQTVANEKLFF.

A single count supports this clone. The chain links TRBV7-9 to TRBJ1-1; D call uncertain. The ends were cut back, 0 bases at V and 5 bases at J, with 10 bases in the middle. CDR3 length equals 14 residues. Germline V gene data show CDR1 as SEHNR and CDR2 as FQNEAQ (reference sequence). This CDR3 is CASSLALDGTEAFF. CDR3 DNA sequence: TGTGCCAGCAGCTTAGCCCTCGACGGGACTGAAGCTTTCTTT.

The chain is built from TRBV7-9 and TRBJ1-4, with 7 bases fitting TRBD1. The germline gives CDR1 SEHNR, CDR2 FQNEAQ (reference sequence). J lost 6 bases, V lost 6 bases, and 10 bases had no gene match. The CDR3 is made up of 15 amino acids. This CDR3 reads CASSRPGQSHEKLFF. DNA of the CDR3: TGTGCCAGCAGTCGCCCGGGACAGTCCCATGAAAAACTGTTTTTT.

The chain has TRBV5-6 and TRBJ2-1, with 8 bases that match TRBD2. Trimming took 4 bases from V and 4 from J; bases not matched to a gene: 10. The CDR3 spans 16 residues. The germline V gene has CDR1 SGHDT and CDR2 YYEEEE. The CDR3 sequence: CASSKRGSGTYNEQFF. CDR3 nucleotide sequence: TGTGCCAGCAGCAAACGGGGTAGCGGGACGTACAATGAGCAGTTCTTC.

The chain recombines TRBV29-1 with TRBJ2-1; no reliable D call. Germline values: CDR1 SQVTM, CDR2 ANQGSEA. V lost 5 bases to trimming and J lost 0 bases, with 8 bases between them. The CDR3 runs 13 residues. The CDR3 DNA sequence: TGCAGCGTTCTGACTGGCTCCTACAATGAGCAGTTCTTC. This translates into CSVLTGSYNEQFF.

On this clone: Compared with germline, one end of the junction differs, possibly owing to a read error. The chain couples TRBV5-1 to TRBJ1-1; tentative D call: TRBD1 (5 bases). The CDR3 consists of 13 residues. Germline-derived CDR1 and CDR2 are SGHRS and YFSETQ. CDR3 DNA: TGCGCCAGCAGCTTGGTTCGGGGGTCTGAGGCTTTCTTT. Its protein product is CASSLVRGSEAFF.